The 31 T cell receptor beta chains listed next were all sequenced from one sample in a study of blood T cell repertoires in COVID-19. Measured with immunoSEQ multiplex PCR; TCRdb has only the in-frame clones, and not every one. The sample consists of 190,000 or so clones, around four fifths of them appearing once. Sequenced material: peripheral blood. The source of these receptors is a human donor with acute or convalescent COVID-19. The donor label of this sample is uncertain.

This chain uses TRBV6-6 with TRBJ2-4; TRBD2 is a possible D gene (6 bases). Trimming removed 0 bases at V and 6 bases at J, with 9 bases between. The CDR3 loop spans 14 amino acids. Germline CDR1 MNHNY, CDR2 SVGAGI (reference sequence). The CDR3 DNA reads TGTGCCAGCAGTTACTCGGGACTGGGAAACATTCAGTACTTC. This codes for CASSYSGLGNIQYF.

This clone was counted a single time. The chain uses TRBV7-8 and TRBJ2-7, with D tentatively TRBD2 (6 bases). V lost 5 bases and J lost 0, with 14 bases in between. CDR1 SGHVS and CDR2 FQNEAQ come from the germline V gene. CDR3 size: 15 residues. The CDR3 loop is CASSSRRLVSYEQYF. Written as DNA, the CDR3 is TGTGCCAGCAGCAGCCGCCGACTAGTCTCCTACGAGCAGTACTTC.

This clone was detected only once. The chain combines TRBV18 with TRBJ1-1, with TRBD1 as a possible D gene (6 bases). Germline lookup yields CDR1 KGHSH and CDR2 LQKENI. V was shortened by 6 bases and J by 3 bases, with 14 bases between the two germline ends. This CDR3 comprises 14 residues. CDR3 residues: CASSLQGRDTEAFF. The CDR3 bases are TGTGCCAGCTCTCTACAGGGAAGAGACACTGAAGCTTTCTTT.

CDR3 DNA: TGTGCCAGCAGCTTAGATCGGGGGGGCGAGCAGTTCTTC. Encoded protein: CASSLDRGGEQFF. The rearrangement uses TRBV11-2 and TRBJ2-1; TRBD2 agrees at 8 bases. This CDR3 is 13 amino acids long. V dropped 0 bases and J dropped 10; count of bases not matched to a gene: 2. Germline V gene data show CDR1 as SGHAT and CDR2 as FQNNGV.

The chain joins TRBV5-1 to TRBJ2-4; no clear D gene. Deletions cut 4 bases from V and 2 bases from J, with 16 bases between. The length of the CDR3 is 16 residues. CDR1 is SGHRS, CDR2 YFSETQ, per germline. The CDR3 nucleotides are TGCGCCAGCAGCCCCGGAGACGAGGTTTCCAAAAACATTCAGTACTTC. It yields the protein CASSPGDEVSKNIQYF.

The chain carries TRBV7-9 and TRBJ2-1, with D possibly being TRBD1 (6 bases). CDR1 and CDR2 (germline): SEHNR, FQNEAQ (reference sequence). V shed 0 bases and J shed 6 bases, with 12 bases lying between them. The CDR3 length is 15 residues. CDR3 bases: TGTGCCAGCAGCTTAGCTCGGCAGGGGAGCAATGAGCAGTTCTTC. Its translation is CASSLARQGSNEQFF.

This clone occurred once. The chain has TRBV28 and TRBJ2-7; a possible D gene is TRBD2 (8 bases). Germline values: CDR1 MDHEN, CDR2 SYDVKM. This CDR3 contains 20 residues. V lost 2 bases, J lost 2 bases, and 28 bases lay in between. CDR3 nucleotides: TGTGCCAGCAGTTTACAGTCGCCAGGGGGTACTAGCGGCCGAACCTACGAGCAGTACTTC. As protein: CASSLQSPGGTSGRTYEQYF.

The CDR3 bases are TGTGCCAGCAGCCCCCCCAGGGCCAGTGGCACAGATACGCAGTATTTT. Its protein is CASSPPRASGTDTQYF. The V call is TRBV9, the J call TRBJ2-3, with a weak D call TRBD1 (5 bases). V was shortened by 4 bases and J by 1 base, with 16 bases between the two germline ends. Germline V gene sequence: CDR1 SGDLS, CDR2 YYNGEE. The CDR3 is 16 residues long.

The chain carries TRBV19 and TRBJ2-6; TRBD2 might be the D (6 bases). In germline, CDR1 is LNHDA, CDR2 SQIVND (reference sequence). V lost 7 bases and J 3 bases, leaving 10 bases between the germline ends. The CDR3 contains 14 residues. The DNA of the CDR3 is TGTGCCAGTAAAAGGGGAGGTGGGGCCAACGTCCTGACTTTC. It codes for CASKRGGGANVLTF. Using reference TRBV19 and TRBJ2-6 for the parts outside the CDR3, the full variable domain is DGGITQSPKYLFRKEGQNVTLSCEQNLNHDAMYWYRQDPGQGLRLIYYSQIVNDFQKGDIAEGYSVSREKKESFPLTVTSAQKNPTAFYLCASKRGGGANVLTFGAGSRLTVL.

This chain connects TRBV7-2 to TRBJ2-2; D might be TRBD1 (6 bases). The CDR3 runs 15 residues. Per the germline V gene, CDR1 is SGHTA and CDR2 is FQGNSA. V was shortened by 5 bases and J by 8 bases, with 18 bases between the two germline ends. The CDR3 DNA follows: TGTGCCAGCAGCGCCCACTACAGGGCCGGTGGGGAGCTGTTTTTT. Translating gives CASSAHYRAGGELFF.

V gene TRBV29-1 combines with J gene TRBJ1-3; weak D call: TRBD1 (6 bases). The CDR3 runs 14 residues. The V end was cut by 3 bases, the J end by 2 bases, with 11 bases between. Germline V gives CDR1 SQVTM, CDR2 ANQGSEA. CDR3 residues: CSVESQGTGNTIYF. Here the CDR3 DNA reads TGCAGCGTTGAGTCACAGGGTACTGGAAACACCATATATTTT.

The genes are TRBV5-1 and TRBJ2-1, with 11 bases fitting TRBD2. Germline values: CDR1 SGHRS, CDR2 YFSETQ. This CDR3 has 19 residues. After removal of 4 bases from V and 0 bases from J, the junction contained 12 bases not matched to a gene. CDR3: CASSLGLAGTISSYNEQFF. The DNA for the CDR3 is TGCGCCAGCAGCCTAGGACTAGCGGGCACCATAAGCTCCTACAATGAGCAGTTCTTC. Combining the CDR3 with reference TRBV5-1 and TRBJ2-1 gives the whole variable domain KAGVTQTPRYLIKTRGQQVTLSCSPISGHRSVSWYQQTPGQGLQFLFEYFSETQRNKGNFPGRFSGRQFSNSRSEMNVSTLELGDSALYLCASSLGLAGTISSYNEQFFGPGTRLTVL.

V gene TRBV5-1 combines with J gene TRBJ2-7; 7 bases are a match to TRBD1. Germline lookup yields CDR1 SGHRS and CDR2 YFSETQ. V shed 2 bases, J shed 4 bases, and the junction held 3 bases outside the gene matches. The CDR3 is 13 residues long. CDR3 DNA: TGCGCCAGCAGCTTTCCAGGGGGATACGAGCAGTACTTC. It yields the protein CASSFPGGYEQYF.

The J gene is TRBJ1-2, the V gene TRBV10-2; 7 bases are a match to TRBD1. After removal of 6 bases from V and 3 bases from J, the junction contained 4 bases not matched to a gene. The germline CDR1 and CDR2 sequences are WSHSY and SAAADI. The CDR3 extends over 13 amino acids. CDR3 sequence reads: CASREGADYGYTF. Written as DNA, the CDR3 is TGCGCCAGCAGGGAGGGGGCCGACTATGGCTACACCTTC.

The rearrangement uses TRBV7-9 and TRBJ1-4; 12 bases are shared with TRBD1. Germline V gene data show CDR1 as SEHNR and CDR2 as FQNEAQ (reference sequence). Trimming cost V 4 bases and J 7 bases; bases outside gene matches: 7. The CDR3 length is 16 residues. The CDR3, as DNA: TGTGCCAGCAGCTCGGGACAGGGGGCGACCAGTGAAAAACTGTTTTTT. The encoded protein is CASSSGQGATSEKLFF.

This clone was seen only once. This sequence joins TRBV3-1 (or the pseudogene TRBV3-2) and TRBJ2-7; D ambiguous. CDR1 and CDR2 from the germline V gene are LGHDT and YNNKEL (reference sequence). CDR3 length equals 15 residues. With 0 bases removed from V and 7 bases from J, the gap between germline ends came to 16 bases. CDR3 bases: TGTGCCAGCAGCCAAGAAACCCCTTTGGTAGAGGAGCAGTACTTC. Translation gives CASSQETPLVEEQYF.

J is TRBJ2-7 and V is TRBV5-1; 7 bases fit TRBD2. The CDR3 extends over 14 amino acids. The germline CDR1 and CDR2 sequences are SGHRS and YFSETQ. Unmatched junction bases numbered 10, after V lost 4 bases and J lost 6 bases. CDR3 coding DNA: TGCGCCAGCAGCGGGATAGCGGGTTCGGCCGAGCAGTACTTC. The encoded protein is CASSGIAGSAEQYF.

The chain is built from TRBV6-5 and TRBJ1-2; maybe TRBD1 (5 bases). V lost 2 bases and J lost 2, with 12 bases in between. The CDR3 runs 15 residues. Germline CDR1 and CDR2: MNHEY and SVGAGI. The CDR3, as DNA: TGTGCCAGCAGTTACGGGGCATACCCGAACTATGGCTACACCTTC. It encodes CASSYGAYPNYGYTF.

This sequence joins TRBV6-4 and TRBJ2-2; tentatively, D is TRBD2 (6 bases). The CDR3 totals 15 residues. The V end lost 4 bases, the J end lost 2 bases, and 11 bases lay between the germline ends. Germline lookup yields CDR1 MRHNA and CDR2 SNTAGT. CDR3 in DNA: TGTGCCAGCAGTGCGGACGGGGGAAACACCGGGGAGCTGTTTTTT. This gives the protein CASSADGGNTGELFF.

The chain is built from TRBV3-1 (or the pseudogene TRBV3-2) and TRBJ2-1; weak D call: TRBD2 (5 bases). The CDR3 is 14 residues long. Germline lookup yields CDR1 LGHDT and CDR2 YNNKEL (reference sequence). Trimming stripped 1 base from V and 9 bases from J, with 13 bases between. The CDR3 region is CASSQVPGISEQFF. The CDR3 DNA reads TGTGCCAGCAGCCAAGTCCCGGGGATCAGTGAGCAGTTCTTC.

This chain uses TRBV5-8 with TRBJ2-2; maybe TRBD1 (7 bases). The CDR3 runs to 15 residues. V was cut by 6 bases and J by 1 base, with 13 bases left in between. The germline V gene encodes CDR1 SGHTS and CDR2 YDEGEE. The CDR3 loop is CASTPGGLNTGELFF. In nucleotides, the CDR3 is TGTGCCAGCACCCCAGGGGGGTTGAACACCGGGGAGCTGTTTTTT.

This chain uses TRBV5-6 with TRBJ2-1, with D perhaps TRBD2 (6 bases). Germline V gives CDR1 SGHDT, CDR2 YYEEEE. V shed 4 bases and J shed 0 bases, with 17 bases lying between them. This CDR3 comprises 17 residues. As DNA, the CDR3 is TGTGCCAGCAGCCGGAGGGCGGGTTGGAGCTCCTACAATGAGCAGTTCTTC. Protein product: CASSRRAGWSSYNEQFF.

V usage is TRBV10-2 and J usage is TRBJ2-1, with 7 bases identical to TRBD2. The V segment lost 1 base and the J segment 6 bases; nucleotides outside the gene matches: 3. Per germline, CDR1 WSHSY and CDR2 SAAADI. The CDR3 is 14 amino acids. The CDR3 reads CASSELGRGNEQFF. The CDR3 DNA reads TGCGCCAGCAGTGAGTTGGGGAGGGGCAATGAGCAGTTCTTC.

The CDR3 region is CASSPIPGETQYF. In DNA form, the CDR3 reads TGTGCCAGCTCACCAATACCGGGGGAGACCCAGTACTTC. The chain employs TRBV18 and TRBJ2-5; tentatively, D is TRBD2 (5 bases). CDR1 and CDR2 from the germline V gene are KGHSH and LQKENI. The CDR3 spans 13 residues. Trimming stripped 2 bases from V and 5 bases from J, with 9 bases between.

The CDR3 bases are TGTGCCAGTAGTCCCTCCGGGACTAGCGGGAGGAAGGCAGATACGCAGTATTTT. Protein sequence: CASSPSGTSGRKADTQYF. The chain couples TRBV19 to TRBJ2-3, with TRBD2 matching over 15 bases. The CDR3 is 18 residues long. J was trimmed by 4 bases and V by 5 bases; bases with no gene match: 10. Germline CDR1 LNHDA, CDR2 SQIVND (reference sequence).

The chain uses TRBV18 and TRBJ2-5; the match to TRBD1 covers 9 bases. Trimming cost V 4 bases and J 5 bases; bases outside gene matches: 5. Germline assignment: CDR1 KGHSH and CDR2 LQKENI. CDR3 size: 14 residues. CDR3 region: CASSLNRGQETQYF. CDR3 sequence (DNA): TGTGCCAGCTCACTAAACAGGGGGCAGGAGACCCAGTACTTC.

V and J are TRBV11-2 and TRBJ2-1; possibly TRBD1 for D (7 bases). V was clipped by 5 bases and J by 4 bases, with 9 bases between them. The CDR3 sequence is 13 residues long. Germline CDR1 reads SGHAT; CDR2 reads FQNNGV. The CDR3 region is CASSPGGYNEQFF. DNA of the CDR3: TGTGCCAGCAGCCCAGGGGGGTACAATGAGCAGTTCTTC.

This chain connects TRBV5-4 to TRBJ1-1; D remains ambiguous. Germline loops: CDR1 SGHNT, CDR2 YYREEE (reference sequence). The CDR3 is made up of 13 amino acids. V lost 3 bases to trimming and J lost 9 bases, with 15 bases between them. DNA of the CDR3: TGTGCCAGCAGCTCAGGCCTGATATCACAAGCTTTCTTT. It specifies CASSSGLISQAFF.

CDR3 amino acids: CASIRTSGRGYEQYF. CDR3 in DNA: TGTGCCAGCATTAGGACTAGCGGGAGAGGCTACGAGCAGTACTTC. This rearrangement joins TRBV6-4 to TRBJ2-7, with TRBD2 matching over 13 bases. Germline V lookup: CDR1 MRHNA, CDR2 SNTAGT. The CDR3 is 15 residues long. With 7 bases clipped from V and 3 bases from J, the junction kept 6 bases outside the gene matches.

This clone was counted a few times. The chain carries TRBV19 and TRBJ1-6; unclear D gene. Germline CDR1 reads LNHDA; CDR2 reads SQIVND (reference sequence). Deletions cut 7 bases from V and 6 bases from J, with 19 bases between. This CDR3 comprises 16 residues. CDR3 residues: CASTLSRDTTNSPLHF. The CDR3, as DNA: TGTGCCAGTACTTTGTCGAGGGATACGACTAATTCACCCCTCCACTTT. The entire variable domain, with the rest obtained from reference TRBV19 and TRBJ1-6, is as follows: DGGITQSPKYLFRKEGQNVTLSCEQNLNHDAMYWYRQDPGQGLRLIYYSQIVNDFQKGDIAEGYSVSREKKESFPLTVTSAQKNPTAFYLCASTLSRDTTNSPLHFGNGTRLTVT.

The chain uses TRBV29-1 and TRBJ2-7, with D perhaps matching TRBD2 (5 bases). CDR3 length: 14 residues. Trimming took off 7 bases at V and 6 bases at J, with 22 bases between the two ends. Germline V lookup: CDR1 SQVTM, CDR2 ANQGSEA. The CDR3 DNA is TGCAGCGCATTGATTGCTCGGGGTGCCCTCGAGCAGTACTTC. Residues: CSALIARGALEQYF.